The 18 T cell receptor beta chains below come from one sample, sequenced in a study of blood T cell repertoires in COVID-19. The repertoire was sequenced with immunoSEQ multiplex PCR; TCRdb's copy has only in-frame clones and lacks some. The table has 120,000 or so clones, more than 70% seen once. The sequencing input was peripheral blood. The receptors stem from a man in his 60s with acute or convalescent COVID-19.

The chain has TRBV7-9 and TRBJ2-7; 9 bases agree with TRBD1. Trimming took 5 bases from V and 3 from J; bases not matched to a gene: 8. CDR1 SEHNR and CDR2 FQNEAQ come from the germline V gene (reference sequence). CDR3 size: 15 residues. The chain's CDR3 is CASSAGQGFVYEQYF. The CDR3 DNA follows: TGTGCCAGCAGCGCGGGACAGGGATTCGTCTACGAGCAGTACTTC.

This clone has a single count. The rearrangement uses TRBV5-4 and TRBJ1-1, with D tentatively TRBD1 (5 bases). The CDR3 covers 16 residues. In germline, CDR1 is SGHNT, CDR2 YYREEE (reference sequence). Trimming left V 0 bases short and J 2 bases short, with 14 bases between. CDR3 protein: CASSLGPDRRNTEAFF. The CDR3 DNA reads as TGTGCCAGCAGCTTGGGACCTGACAGACGTAACACTGAAGCTTTCTTT.

The rearrangement joins TRBV28 to TRBJ1-1; D is ambiguous. Trimming removed 7 bases at V and 4 bases at J, with 16 bases between. This CDR3 comprises 14 residues. Germline V CDR1 and CDR2: MDHEN, SYDVKM. The CDR3 here is CASILTPLSTEAFF. The CDR3 bases are TGTGCCAGCATCCTGACACCCTTGAGCACTGAAGCTTTCTTT.

The V and J genes are TRBV11-1 and TRBJ2-5, with 9 bases lining up with TRBD2. Germline-derived CDR1 and CDR2 are SGHAT and FQDESV (reference sequence). The CDR3 runs 16 residues. V lost 4 bases and J lost 5; bases outside the gene matches: 11. The CDR3 loop reads CASSSGLAEGGETQYF. The CDR3 DNA reads as TGTGCCAGCAGCTCGGGACTAGCCGAGGGGGGGGAGACCCAGTACTTC.

This clone was recorded a few times. The chain links TRBV28 to TRBJ1-4, with D hard to call. V was cut by 5 bases and J by 3 bases, with 22 bases left in between. The CDR3 covers 18 residues. Germline CDR1 and CDR2: MDHEN and SYDVKM. The CDR3 DNA is TGTGCCAGCAGTCGAAGCGACATGGACTCACTCTCTAATGAAAAACTGTTTTTT. Translation gives CASSRSDMDSLSNEKLFF.

The chain uses TRBV7-8 and TRBJ2-3; 13 bases align to TRBD2. The ends lost 3 bases at V and 3 bases at J; junction bases unmatched: 9. The germline V gene encodes CDR1 SGHVS and CDR2 FQNEAQ. The CDR3 is 18 residues long. Written as DNA, the CDR3 is TGTGCCAGCAGCTTTGGATCCGGGACTAGCGGGATAACAGATACGCAGTATTTT. This gives the protein CASSFGSGTSGITDTQYF.

The chain joins TRBV7-9 to TRBJ1-1; D might be TRBD1 (6 bases). CDR3 size: 16 residues. Germline V gives CDR1 SEHNR, CDR2 FQNEAQ (reference sequence). The V end was cut by 11 bases, the J end by 0 bases, with 22 bases between. CDR3 region: CAAPQGRGPMNTEAFF. The CDR3 DNA reads TGTGCCGCCCCTCAGGGCAGGGGCCCGATGAACACTGAAGCTTTCTTT.

This clone came up many times. The gene calls are TRBV4-1 and TRBJ2-1, with TRBD1 matching over 7 bases. The CDR3 length is 16 residues. Germline V CDR1 and CDR2: MGHRA, YSYEKL. Unmatched junction bases numbered 8, after V lost 0 bases and J lost 6 bases. In DNA form, the CDR3 reads TGCGCCAGCAGCCAAGAAGGGGGCGGGTGGGGCAATGAGCAGTTCTTC. This gives the protein CASSQEGGGWGNEQFF.

The rearrangement joins TRBV12-3 or TRBV12-4 to TRBJ1-5; tentative D call: TRBD1 (6 bases). V gave up 5 bases and J gave up 7 bases, with 12 bases separating them. The CDR3 has 13 amino acids. Here the CDR3 reads CASSTQDRQPQHF. DNA of the CDR3: TGTGCCAGCAGTACCCAGGACAGACAGCCCCAGCATTTT.

V is TRBV30 and J is TRBJ2-2; 8 bases line up with TRBD1. V was pared by 1 base and J by 5 bases, with 6 bases of the junction left unmatched. There are 15 residues in the CDR3. From germline, CDR1 is GTSNPN and CDR2 SVGIG (reference sequence). The CDR3 here is CAWSGPGQVTGELFF. The CDR3 region has the DNA TGTGCCTGGAGTGGCCCGGGACAGGTGACCGGGGAGCTGTTTTTT.

The chain couples TRBV7-8 to TRBJ2-1; TRBD2 agrees at 11 bases. The CDR3 sequence is 20 residues long. Germline CDR1 reads SGHVS; CDR2 reads FQNEAQ. V trimming: 3 bases; J trimming: 0 bases; junction bases outside the gene matches: 13. This CDR3 reads CASSFWPGLAELSSYNEQFF. DNA for the CDR3: TGTGCCAGCAGCTTTTGGCCGGGACTAGCGGAACTGAGCTCCTACAATGAGCAGTTCTTC.

V is TRBV7-9 and J is TRBJ1-4; D is perhaps TRBD1 (6 bases). Germline lookup yields CDR1 SEHNR and CDR2 FQNEAQ (reference sequence). V was trimmed by 5 bases and J by 6 bases, leaving 13 bases between them. The CDR3 is made up of 14 amino acids. CDR3 bases: TGTGCCAGCAGCGCCACAGGGAAGGATGAAAAACTGTTTTTT. Its translation: CASSATGKDEKLFF.

This clone was detected only once. The CDR3 reads CASRRGQGSNQPQHF. The CDR3, as DNA: TGTGCCAGCAGAAGAGGACAGGGAAGCAATCAGCCCCAGCATTTT. This chain connects TRBV28 to TRBJ1-5; 8 bases match TRBD1. Trimming cost V 6 bases and J 1 base; bases outside gene matches: 5. This CDR3 spans 15 amino acids. Germline CDR1 and CDR2: MDHEN and SYDVKM. Drawing the rest from reference TRBV28 and TRBJ1-5, the complete variable domain is DVKVTQSSRYLVKRTGEKVFLECVQDMDHENMFWYRQDPGLGLRLIYFSYDVKMKEKGDIPEGYSVSREKKERFSLILESASTNQTSMYLCASRRGQGSNQPQHFGDGTRLSIL.

CDR3 protein: CASRDSTGFNEQFF. The CDR3 coding sequence is TGTGCCAGCAGGGATTCGACAGGGTTTAATGAGCAGTTCTTC. The V gene is TRBV6-5, the J gene TRBJ2-1, with 7 positions matching TRBD1. CDR1 and CDR2 (germline): MNHEY, SVGAGI. The CDR3 has 14 residues. The J segment lost 7 bases and the V segment lost 6 bases, leaving 9 bases of the junction unmatched.

The CDR3 protein is CASSPILAGGRPGELFF. CDR3 DNA sequence: TGTGCCAGCAGCCCTATACTAGCGGGCGGTCGGCCCGGGGAGCTGTTTTTT. The chain carries TRBV28 and TRBJ2-2; 9 positions agree with TRBD2. Per the germline V gene, CDR1 is MDHEN and CDR2 is SYDVKM. Trimming cost V 6 bases and J 6 bases; bases outside gene matches: 14. This CDR3 contains 17 residues.

The chain joins TRBV5-1 to TRBJ1-4; 10 nucleotides align to TRBD1. The germline V gene encodes CDR1 SGHRS and CDR2 YFSETQ. CDR3 length: 15 amino acids. V trimming: 3 bases; J trimming: 10 bases; junction bases outside the gene matches: 9. Here the CDR3 reads CASSYGQGDSVKLFF. The CDR3 DNA sequence: TGCGCCAGCAGCTACGGACAGGGGGATAGTGTAAAACTGTTTTTT.

V gene TRBV11-2 combines with J gene TRBJ1-1; 8 bases line up with TRBD1. Germline CDR1 reads SGHAT; CDR2 reads FQNNGV. The CDR3 loop spans 15 amino acids. With 4 bases clipped from V and 0 bases from J, the junction kept 4 bases outside the gene matches. The DNA of the CDR3 is TGTGCCAGCAGCTCGGGACAGGTCATGAACACTGAAGCTTTCTTT. Amino acids: CASSSGQVMNTEAFF. Together with reference TRBV11-2 and TRBJ1-1, the CDR3 gives the full variable domain: EAGVAQSPRYKIIEKRQSVAFWCNPISGHATLYWYQQILGQGPKLLIQFQNNGVVDDSQLPKDRFSAERLKGVDSTLKIQPAKLEDSAVYLCASSSGQVMNTEAFFGQGTRLTVV.

About this clone: One end of the junction does not line up with germline, which may come from a read error. The chain is built from TRBV3-1 (or the pseudogene TRBV3-2) and TRBJ2-4; 8 bases match TRBD1. The CDR3 has 17 amino acids. The germline CDR1 and CDR2 sequences are LGHDT and YNNKEL (reference sequence). CDR3 in amino acids: CASSKRNLTGAKNIQYF. CDR3 nucleotide sequence: TGTGCCAGCAGCAAAAGAAACTTGACAGGGGCCAAAAATATTCAGTACTTC.